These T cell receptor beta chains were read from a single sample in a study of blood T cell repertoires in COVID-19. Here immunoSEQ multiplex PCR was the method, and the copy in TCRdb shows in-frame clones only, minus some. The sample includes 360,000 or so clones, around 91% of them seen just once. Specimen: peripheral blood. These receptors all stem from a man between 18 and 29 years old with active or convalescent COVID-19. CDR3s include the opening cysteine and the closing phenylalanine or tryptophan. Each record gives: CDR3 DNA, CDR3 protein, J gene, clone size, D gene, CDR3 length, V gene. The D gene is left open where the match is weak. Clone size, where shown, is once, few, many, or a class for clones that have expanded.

cdr3_nt: TGTGCCAGCTCCCTGGGACTAGCGGGAGCTTACTACGAGCAGTACTTC
cdr3_aa: CASSLGLAGAYYEQYF
j_call: TRBJ2-7
clone_size: .
d_call: TRBD2
cdr3_length: 16
v_call: TRBV18

cdr3_nt: TGTGCCAGCAGTTTAGGGACAGGTGGTCATCAGCCCCAGCATTTT
cdr3_aa: CASSLGTGGHQPQHF
j_call: TRBJ1-5
clone_size: .
d_call: TRBD1
cdr3_length: 15
v_call: TRBV28

cdr3_nt: TGTGCCAGTAGTATGGTATCAGGGGGAAACTATGGCTACACCTTC
cdr3_aa: CASSMVSGGNYGYTF
j_call: TRBJ1-2
clone_size: .
d_call: TRBD1
cdr3_length: 15
v_call: TRBV19

cdr3_nt: TGCAGCGTTGGGACAGGGGGCTACACCTTC
cdr3_aa: CSVGTGGYTF
j_call: TRBJ1-2
clone_size: .
d_call: TRBD1
cdr3_length: 10
v_call: TRBV29-1

cdr3_nt: TGTGCCACCAGCAGCGACAGGAGGATACCCTACGAGCAGTACTTC
cdr3_aa: CATSSDRRIPYEQYF
j_call: TRBJ2-7
clone_size: .
d_call: .
cdr3_length: 15
v_call: TRBV15

cdr3_nt: TGTGCCAGTAGTTTGACAGGGGGCCTAAACACTGAAGCTTTCTTT
cdr3_aa: CASSLTGGLNTEAFF
j_call: TRBJ1-1
clone_size: once
d_call: TRBD1
cdr3_length: 15
v_call: TRBV19

cdr3_nt: TGTGCCAGCAGTCTGGACAGGGGTATGAGCACTGAAGCTTTCTTT
cdr3_aa: CASSLDRGMSTEAFF
j_call: TRBJ1-1
clone_size: .
d_call: TRBD1
cdr3_length: 15
v_call: TRBV28

cdr3_nt: TGTGCCAGCAGTTTAAAACCGGTCTATGGCTACACCTTC
cdr3_aa: CASSLKPVYGYTF
j_call: TRBJ1-2
clone_size: .
d_call: .
cdr3_length: 13
v_call: TRBV27

cdr3_nt: TGTGCCAGCAGCTTAACTGGCGGGGGGGCGATCGGCACAGATACGCAGTATTTT
cdr3_aa: CASSLTGGGAIGTDTQYF
j_call: TRBJ2-3
clone_size: .
d_call: TRBD2
cdr3_length: 18
v_call: TRBV7-3

cdr3_nt: TGTGCCAGTAGTATTGTGGCTAGCGGGCGGGGTGAGCAGTTCTTC
cdr3_aa: CASSIVASGRGEQFF
j_call: TRBJ2-1
clone_size: .
d_call: TRBD2
cdr3_length: 15
v_call: TRBV19

cdr3_nt: TGTGCCAGCAGCCGGGCTGCTGGAGCAGGGGGCTACACCTTC
cdr3_aa: CASSRAAGAGGYTF
j_call: TRBJ1-2
clone_size: .
d_call: .
cdr3_length: 14
v_call: TRBV28

cdr3_nt: TGTGCCAGCAGCAGAGGACAGACAGAGACCCAGTACTTC
cdr3_aa: CASSRGQTETQYF
j_call: TRBJ2-5
clone_size: .
d_call: .
cdr3_length: 13
v_call: TRBV7-9

cdr3_nt: TGTGCCAGCAGCCCGTGGACAGGGTCAGGAAACACCATATATTTT
cdr3_aa: CASSPWTGSGNTIYF
j_call: TRBJ1-3
clone_size: .
d_call: TRBD1
cdr3_length: 15
v_call: TRBV11-2

cdr3_nt: TGTGCCAGCAGCGAATCGCCTCTATCATTCTTT
cdr3_aa: CASSESPLSFF
j_call: TRBJ1-1
clone_size: .
d_call: .
cdr3_length: 11
v_call: TRBV7-2

cdr3_nt: TGTGCCAGCAGCCCAGACTACTACGGAGAGCAGTACTTC
cdr3_aa: CASSPDYYGEQYF
j_call: TRBJ2-7
clone_size: .
d_call: .
cdr3_length: 13
v_call: TRBV27

cdr3_nt: TGTGCCACCAGTGTAGCGGGGCTAGCGGGGTACAATGAGCAGTTCTTC
cdr3_aa: CATSVAGLAGYNEQFF
j_call: TRBJ2-1
clone_size: .
d_call: TRBD2
cdr3_length: 16
v_call: TRBV24-1

cdr3_nt: TGTGCCAGCAGCCTAGACAGGGTCGGGGAGACCCAGTACTTC
cdr3_aa: CASSLDRVGETQYF
j_call: TRBJ2-5
clone_size: .
d_call: TRBD1
cdr3_length: 14
v_call: TRBV9

cdr3_nt: TGTGCCAGCAGCCAGGGGGGGACAGGGAGTGAAAAACTGTTTTTT
cdr3_aa: CASSQGGTGSEKLFF
j_call: TRBJ1-4
clone_size: few
d_call: TRBD1
cdr3_length: 15
v_call: TRBV28

cdr3_nt: TGCGCCAGCAGCCAAGTGTATAGGGGAATTACCACTGAAGCTTTCTTT
cdr3_aa: CASSQVYRGITTEAFF
j_call: TRBJ1-1
clone_size: .
d_call: .
cdr3_length: 16
v_call: TRBV4-3

cdr3_nt: TGTGCCAGCAGTACACCACAGGGATTAGGGTACACCGGGGAGCTGTTTTTT
cdr3_aa: CASSTPQGLGYTGELFF
j_call: TRBJ2-2
clone_size: .
d_call: .
cdr3_length: 17
v_call: TRBV28

cdr3_nt: TGTGCCAGCAGTAGGCCCGGGGAGCAGTACTTC
cdr3_aa: CASSRPGEQYF
j_call: TRBJ2-7
clone_size: .
d_call: .
cdr3_length: 11
v_call: TRBV27

cdr3_nt: TGTGCCGTTGTGGGGACTCCGGGGACTGAAGCTTTCTTT
cdr3_aa: CAVVGTPGTEAFF
j_call: TRBJ1-1
clone_size: few
d_call: .
cdr3_length: 13
v_call: TRBV10-3

cdr3_nt: TGTGCCAGCAGCCGGACAGGGGGATCCTACGAGCAGTACTTC
cdr3_aa: CASSRTGGSYEQYF
j_call: TRBJ2-7
clone_size: .
d_call: TRBD1
cdr3_length: 14
v_call: TRBV5-4

cdr3_nt: TGCGCCAGCACCAGGACGGGGGGCACCGGGGAGCTGTTTTTT
cdr3_aa: CASTRTGGTGELFF
j_call: TRBJ2-2
clone_size: .
d_call: TRBD2
cdr3_length: 14
v_call: TRBV5-1

cdr3_nt: TGTGCCAGCAGCCCCGGGACTCACACCTACGAGCAGTACTTC
cdr3_aa: CASSPGTHTYEQYF
j_call: TRBJ2-7
clone_size: .
d_call: .
cdr3_length: 14
v_call: TRBV11-3

cdr3_nt: TGTGCCAGCAGCTTGGGCCTCACAGGCAGTCCTAATTCACCCCTCCACTTT
cdr3_aa: CASSLGLTGSPNSPLHF
j_call: TRBJ1-6
clone_size: few
d_call: .
cdr3_length: 17
v_call: TRBV7-9

cdr3_nt: TGTGCCAGCAGCGTCTCGGGACTAGCGGGAGGTCGGGCAGATACGCAGTATTTT
cdr3_aa: CASSVSGLAGGRADTQYF
j_call: TRBJ2-3
clone_size: .
d_call: TRBD2
cdr3_length: 18
v_call: TRBV9

cdr3_nt: TGTGCCAGCAGTTACGTCGAACAGAGCTCCTACGAGCAGTACTTC
cdr3_aa: CASSYVEQSSYEQYF
j_call: TRBJ2-7
clone_size: .
d_call: .
cdr3_length: 15
v_call: TRBV6-2/TRBV6-3

cdr3_nt: TGCAGTGCTAGTGCTGGGGCAGAGACCCAGTACTTC
cdr3_aa: CSASAGAETQYF
j_call: TRBJ2-5
clone_size: .
d_call: .
cdr3_length: 12
v_call: TRBV20-1

cdr3_nt: TGTGCCAGCAGGGGGACAGGTGAATGGAGGTCCTATAATTCACCCCTCCACTTT
cdr3_aa: CASRGTGEWRSYNSPLHF
j_call: TRBJ1-6
clone_size: .
d_call: TRBD1
cdr3_length: 18
v_call: TRBV2

cdr3_nt: TGTGCCAGCAGCCCACACGGGGAGAGGGAAAAACTGTTTTTT
cdr3_aa: CASSPHGEREKLFF
j_call: TRBJ1-4
clone_size: .
d_call: .
cdr3_length: 14
v_call: TRBV6-5

cdr3_nt: TGTGCCAGCAGCAACCATCAGGTGGCAGTCTCATACTATAATTCACCCCTCCACTTT
cdr3_aa: CASSNHQVAVSYYNSPLHF
j_call: TRBJ1-6
clone_size: .
d_call: .
cdr3_length: 19
v_call: TRBV7-8

cdr3_nt: TGTGCCAGCAGTCCACTTGACCTGACGGGCACCGGGGAGCTGTTTTTT
cdr3_aa: CASSPLDLTGTGELFF
j_call: TRBJ2-2
clone_size: .
d_call: .
cdr3_length: 16
v_call: TRBV6-2/TRBV6-3

cdr3_nt: TGTGCCAGCAGCCATTGGGACAGCATCTATGGCTACACCTTC
cdr3_aa: CASSHWDSIYGYTF
j_call: TRBJ1-2
clone_size: .
d_call: TRBD1
cdr3_length: 14
v_call: TRBV14

cdr3_nt: TGTGCCAGCAGCTCGGCGAGGGATACGACTGGCTACACCTTC
cdr3_aa: CASSSARDTTGYTF
j_call: TRBJ1-2
clone_size: .
d_call: .
cdr3_length: 14
v_call: TRBV11-2

cdr3_nt: TGCGCCAGCAGCAAACCAGGGTCTGGCTACACCTTC
cdr3_aa: CASSKPGSGYTF
j_call: TRBJ1-2
clone_size: .
d_call: .
cdr3_length: 12
v_call: TRBV5-1

cdr3_nt: TGTGCCAGCCGGGACAGAGGGCAAGATACGCAGTATTTT
cdr3_aa: CASRDRGQDTQYF
j_call: TRBJ2-3
clone_size: .
d_call: TRBD1
cdr3_length: 13
v_call: TRBV6-5

cdr3_nt: TGTGCCAGTAGTGACCCCCTACTAGGCGGAGGCACTGAAGCTTTCTTT
cdr3_aa: CASSDPLLGGGTEAFF
j_call: TRBJ1-1
clone_size: .
d_call: .
cdr3_length: 16
v_call: TRBV19

cdr3_nt: TGTGCCAGCAGTTTAAGCGGGGGGGCCTATGATACGCAGTATTTT
cdr3_aa: CASSLSGGAYDTQYF
j_call: TRBJ2-3
clone_size: .
d_call: TRBD2
cdr3_length: 15
v_call: TRBV27

cdr3_nt: TGTGCCAGCATCTTAGGACAGGGGTGGAATGAGCAGTTCTTC
cdr3_aa: CASILGQGWNEQFF
j_call: TRBJ2-1
clone_size: .
d_call: TRBD1
cdr3_length: 14
v_call: TRBV6-5